This passage covers 30 T cell receptor beta chains from one sample sequenced in a study of blood T cell repertoires in COVID-19. Libraries were prepared by immunoSEQ multiplex PCR; TCRdb keeps only in-frame clonotypes and omits some of them. The repertoire holds tens of thousands of clones, with more than 75% as singletons. Sequenced: peripheral blood. These receptors were taken from a man between 60 and 75 years old with COVID-19, enrolled during active disease.

The V call is TRBV6-5, the J call TRBJ1-3; D is undetermined. The CDR3 covers 15 residues. Germline CDR1 MNHEY, CDR2 SVGAGI. V was clipped by 2 bases and J by 0 bases, with 8 bases between them. The CDR3 protein is CASSYDKLSGNTIYF. The CDR3 coding sequence is TGTGCCAGCAGTTACGACAAACTCTCTGGAAACACCATATATTTT.

The chain links TRBV7-3 to TRBJ2-1; TRBD2 might be the D (5 bases). The CDR3 totals 15 residues. Germline assignment: CDR1 SGHTA and CDR2 FQGTGA. Deletions cut 4 bases from V and 8 bases from J, with 18 bases between. The CDR3 sequence is CASSSNGFGGDEQFF. The CDR3 DNA is TGTGCCAGCAGCTCAAACGGCTTCGGAGGCGATGAGCAGTTCTTC. The variable domain in full, with the rest retrieved from reference TRBV7-3 and TRBJ2-1, is GAGVSQTPSNKVTEKGKYVELRCDPISGHTALYWYRQSLGQGPEFLIYFQGTGAADDSGLPNDRFFAVRPEGSVSTLKIQRTERGDSAVYLCASSSNGFGGDEQFFGPGTRLTVL.

Only one count was recorded for this clone. The chain couples TRBV6-1 to TRBJ1-2; 8 positions agree with TRBD1. Germline V CDR1 and CDR2: MNHNS, SASEGT. Losses at the gene ends were 5 bases for V and 8 bases for J; bases not matched to a gene: 10. The CDR3 spans 14 residues. CDR3: CASSSIGQGGGYTF. CDR3 in DNA: TGTGCCAGCAGTTCGATAGGACAGGGTGGCGGCTACACCTTC.

This clone came up a few times. The chain combines TRBV2 with TRBJ2-7; D possibly corresponds to TRBD1 (6 bases). Germline lookup yields CDR1 SNHLY and CDR2 FYNNEI. V lost 2 bases and J lost 0, with 14 bases in between. This CDR3 is 16 amino acids long. CDR3 in amino acids: CASSEPGQELSYEQYF. CDR3 in DNA: TGTGCCAGCAGTGAACCGGGACAAGAACTCTCCTACGAGCAGTACTTC.

The genes are TRBV2 and TRBJ2-1; no reliable D call. Germline CDR1 SNHLY, CDR2 FYNNEI. CDR3 size: 13 residues. Trimming cost V 4 bases and J 7 bases, with 11 bases left between them. CDR3 sequence (DNA): TGTGCCAGCAGTGTCTCCAACGAGAATGAGCAGTTCTTC. It specifies CASSVSNENEQFF. Complete variable domain (other parts from reference TRBV2 and TRBJ2-1): EPEVTQTPSHQVTQMGQEVILRCVPISNHLYFYWYRQILGQKVEFLVSFYNNEISEKSEIFDDQFSVERPDGSNFTLKIRSTKLEDSAMYFCASSVSNENEQFFGPGTRLTVL.

This rearrangement joins TRBV7-3 to TRBJ1-6; 7 bases align to TRBD1. This CDR3 region has 15 residues. Germline V CDR1 and CDR2: SGHTA, FQGTGA. With 5 bases clipped from V and 5 bases from J, the junction kept 6 bases outside the gene matches. The CDR3 DNA is TGTGCCAGCAGCCATGGGGACAGAAATAATTCACCCCTCCACTTT. Translation: CASSHGDRNNSPLHF.

This clone was seen only once. The J gene is TRBJ2-5, the V gene TRBV5-1; D unresolved. This CDR3 is 13 amino acids long. Trimming removed 0 bases at V and 2 bases at J, with 5 bases between. Germline V CDR1 and CDR2: SGHRS, YFSETQ. The CDR3 DNA reads as TGCGCCAGCAGCTTGGGGAGACAAGAGACCCAGTACTTC. This encodes CASSLGRQETQYF.

The J gene is TRBJ1-2, the V gene TRBV2, with 9 nucleotides matching TRBD1. The junction had 10 bases not matched to a gene; V was cut back by 8 bases and J by 6 bases. Per the germline V gene, CDR1 is SNHLY and CDR2 is FYNNEI. The CDR3 is 14 residues long. CDR3 DNA: TGTGCCAGCGACATGGACAGGGGCCGGAATGGCTACACCTTC. As protein: CASDMDRGRNGYTF.

This clone was observed a single time. The CDR3 is CATSLVGANNEKLFF. The CDR3 DNA follows: TGCGCCACGAGCCTAGTGGGGGCGAATAATGAAAAACTGTTTTTT. V and J are TRBV5-1 and TRBJ1-4; a possible D gene is TRBD1 (6 bases). Per germline, CDR1 SGHRS and CDR2 YFSETQ. This CDR3 has 15 amino acids. The ends were cut back, 9 bases at V and 4 bases at J, with 19 bases in the middle.

The V and J genes are TRBV30 and TRBJ2-7; weak D call: TRBD2 (7 bases). Germline V lookup: CDR1 GTSNPN, CDR2 SVGIG (reference sequence). The CDR3 totals 13 residues. V was pared by 4 bases and J by 3 bases, with 13 bases between. The CDR3 nucleotides are TGTGCCTGGACGAGGGGAGGGGGCTACGAGCAGTACTTC. Translated: CAWTRGGGYEQYF. The full variable domain, rest sourced from reference TRBV30 and TRBJ2-7, is SQTIHQWPATLVQPVGSPLSLECTVEGTSNPNLYWYRQAAGRGLQLLFYSVGIGQISSEVPQNLSASRPQDRQFILSSKKLLLSDSGFYLCAWTRGGGYEQYFGPGTRLTVT.

The chain combines TRBV5-1 with TRBJ2-1, with 9 bases fitting TRBD1. Per germline, CDR1 SGHRS and CDR2 YFSETQ. This CDR3 is 16 amino acids long. Losses at the gene ends were 0 bases for V and 7 bases for J; bases not matched to a gene: 8. CDR3 sequence reads: CASSLAYRGRNNEQFF. The CDR3, as DNA: TGCGCCAGCAGCTTGGCCTACAGGGGGCGTAATAATGAGCAGTTCTTC.

The V call is TRBV5-6, the J call TRBJ1-2, with 7 bases identical to TRBD1. V dropped 3 bases and J dropped 8; count of bases not matched to a gene: 7. This CDR3 comprises 13 residues. Germline V lookup: CDR1 SGHDT, CDR2 YYEEEE. DNA of the CDR3: TGTGCCAGCAGCTCGTGGTCAGGGGGAGGCTACACCTTC. This translates into CASSSWSGGGYTF.

The V and J genes are TRBV12-3 or TRBV12-4 and TRBJ2-7, with 7 nucleotides matching TRBD1. The CDR3 extends over 13 amino acids. Germline trimming cut 7 bases from V and 1 base from J; bases unmatched to any gene: 4. The CDR3 sequence is CASTVTGSYEQYF. In DNA form, the CDR3 reads TGTGCCAGCACCGTGACAGGGTCCTACGAGCAGTACTTC.

V is TRBV18 and J is TRBJ2-7, with TRBD1 matching 7 bases. The length of the CDR3 is 14 residues. Trimming at V came to 5 bases and at J to 4 bases, leaving 8 bases not matched to a gene. Germline assignment: CDR1 KGHSH and CDR2 LQKENI. In nucleotides, the CDR3 is TGTGCCAGCTCAGGGACAGCGACATTTTACGAGCAGTACTTC. Encoded protein: CASSGTATFYEQYF. Full variable domain (missing parts from reference TRBV18 and TRBJ2-7): NAGVMQNPRHLVRRRGQEARLRCSPMKGHSHVYWYRQLPEEGLKFMVYLQKENIIDESGMPKERFSAEFPKEGPSILRIQQVVRGDSAAYFCASSGTATFYEQYFGPGTRLTVT.

The gene calls are TRBV11-3 and TRBJ2-3, with TRBD2 identical over 12 bases. Germline loops: CDR1 SGHNT, CDR2 YENEEA. V shed 5 bases and J 2 bases; nucleotides not matched to a gene: 5. The CDR3 loop spans 16 amino acids. CDR3 sequence reads: CASSALAGGSTDTQYF. The DNA of the CDR3 is TGTGCCAGCAGCGCACTAGCGGGGGGATCCACAGATACGCAGTATTTT.

The chain employs TRBV18 and TRBJ2-7; 8 bases fit TRBD2. Germline CDR1 and CDR2: KGHSH and LQKENI. The CDR3 consists of 13 residues. The V segment lost 8 bases and the J segment 5 bases; nucleotides outside the gene matches: 8. For the CDR3, the DNA is TGTGCCAGCGGAGCGGGAGTTAATAACGAGCAGTACTTC. Encoded protein: CASGAGVNNEQYF.

This chain joins TRBV19 and TRBJ2-1, with D tentatively TRBD2 (6 bases). This CDR3 has 14 residues. Per the germline V gene, CDR1 is LNHDA and CDR2 is SQIVND (reference sequence). Trimming removed 6 bases at V and 0 bases at J, with 9 bases between. The CDR3 is CASSGSLSYNEQFF. In nucleotides, the CDR3 is TGTGCCAGTAGCGGGAGCCTCTCCTACAATGAGCAGTTCTTC.

The chain couples TRBV5-1 to TRBJ2-2; 7 bases are a match to TRBD1. The CDR3 sequence is 14 residues long. J lost 1 base, V lost 7 bases, and 4 bases had no gene match. CDR1 is SGHRS and CDR2 is YFSETQ in the germline V gene. This chain's CDR3 is CASRGQENTGELFF. CDR3 DNA: TGCGCCAGCCGAGGACAGGAGAACACCGGGGAGCTGTTTTTT.

The J gene is TRBJ2-7, the V gene TRBV12-3 or TRBV12-4; 9 bases map to TRBD2. The length of the CDR3 is 13 residues. Germline trimming cut 7 bases from V and 6 bases from J; bases unmatched to any gene: 7. The CDR3 is CASKPGLAAEQYF. CDR3 bases: TGTGCCAGCAAGCCGGGACTAGCCGCCGAGCAGTACTTC.

The chain uses TRBV10-3 and TRBJ1-2, with 9 bases aligning to TRBD1. The CDR3 covers 14 residues. Unmatched junction bases numbered 5, after V lost 3 bases and J lost 6 bases. In germline, CDR1 is ENHRY, CDR2 SYGVKD. Here the CDR3 reads CAISDRTGVDGYTF. The DNA for the CDR3 is TGTGCCATCAGTGACCGGACAGGGGTTGATGGCTACACCTTC.

The chain has TRBV3-1 (or the pseudogene TRBV3-2) and TRBJ1-6; TRBD1 aligns across 8 bases. Germline CDR1 LGHDT, CDR2 YNNKEL (reference sequence). The CDR3 contains 14 residues. V trimming: 4 bases; J trimming: 7 bases; junction bases outside the gene matches: 3. This chain's CDR3 is CASSPGTGNSPLHF. CDR3 sequence (DNA): TGTGCCAGCAGCCCTGGGACAGGAAATTCACCCCTCCACTTT.

This rearrangement joins TRBV3-1 (or the pseudogene TRBV3-2) to TRBJ2-1; 12 positions match TRBD2. The CDR3 is 15 amino acids. J was trimmed by 4 bases and V by 6 bases; bases with no gene match: 4. Germline V gene sequence: CDR1 LGHDT, CDR2 YNNKEL (reference sequence). Here the CDR3 reads CASSRLAGDYNEQFF. The CDR3 DNA is TGTGCCAGCAGTCGACTAGCGGGAGATTACAATGAGCAGTTCTTC.

The chain is built from TRBV30 and TRBJ1-3; D might be TRBD1 (6 bases). V lost 7 bases and J 3 bases, leaving 13 bases between the germline ends. Looked up from germline, CDR1 is GTSNPN and CDR2 is SVGIG (reference sequence). The CDR3 sequence is 13 residues long. The CDR3 region is CALNRDNGNTIYF. CDR3 in DNA: TGTGCCTTAAACCGGGACAATGGAAACACCATATATTTT.

The rearrangement joins TRBV19 to TRBJ2-5; a weak D match, TRBD1 (6 bases). The CDR3 consists of 13 residues. Between the trimmed V and J ends, which lost 5 bases and 1 base, there was a span of 8 bases. CDR1 and CDR2 (germline): LNHDA, SQIVND (reference sequence). The CDR3 sequence is CASSGQTQETQYF. The DNA of the CDR3 is TGTGCCAGTAGTGGACAGACCCAAGAGACCCAGTACTTC.

V and J are TRBV27 and TRBJ2-1; a weak D match, TRBD2 (6 bases). Looked up from germline, CDR1 is MNHEY and CDR2 is SMNVEV (reference sequence). The CDR3 consists of 14 residues. V shed 1 base and J shed 9 bases, with 13 bases lying between them. DNA of the CDR3: TGTGCCAGCAGTTTATTGTACGGGGGAGGTGAGCAGTTCTTC. This encodes CASSLLYGGGEQFF.

The V and J genes are TRBV6-5 and TRBJ2-3, with 9 nucleotides matching TRBD2. In germline, CDR1 is MNHEY, CDR2 SVGAGI. Trimming at V came to 6 bases and at J to 3 bases, leaving 7 bases not matched to a gene. This CDR3 contains 15 residues. In DNA form, the CDR3 reads TGTGCCAGCAGGGATAGCGGGAGCGGTACAGATACGCAGTATTTT. Translated: CASRDSGSGTDTQYF.

This rearrangement joins TRBV11-2 to TRBJ2-2; weak D call: TRBD1 (6 bases). CDR3 size: 14 residues. V lost 3 bases to trimming and J lost 4 bases, with 9 bases between them. Germline-derived CDR1 and CDR2 are SGHAT and FQNNGV. This CDR3 is CASSFPGVTGELFF. In DNA form, the CDR3 reads TGTGCCAGCAGCTTCCCAGGGGTCACCGGGGAGCTGTTTTTT.

V gene TRBV7-6 combines with J gene TRBJ1-2, with D possibly matching TRBD1 (6 bases). CDR1 and CDR2 from the germline V gene are SGHVS and FNYEAQ. V was trimmed by 1 base and J by 14 bases, leaving 23 bases between them. This CDR3 has 15 amino acids. The CDR3 DNA follows: TGTGCCAGCAGCTTAGAAATAAGGGATGCCGGGGGGCTTACCTTC. It yields the protein CASSLEIRDAGGLTF.

The V and J genes are TRBV10-3 and TRBJ2-1, with D possibly TRBD1 on 6 matching bases. The length of the CDR3 is 14 residues. V shed 8 bases and J shed 5 bases, with 16 bases lying between them. Per germline, CDR1 ENHRY and CDR2 SYGVKD. The CDR3 bases are TGTGCCATCCTCACAGGGCCCTACCACAATGAGCAGTTCTTC. Its translation: CAILTGPYHNEQFF.

This rearrangement joins TRBV3-1 (or the pseudogene TRBV3-2) to TRBJ2-1, with 10 positions matching TRBD2. The CDR3 covers 16 residues. Losses at the gene ends were 4 bases for V and 6 bases for J; bases not matched to a gene: 9. Germline assignment: CDR1 LGHDT and CDR2 YNNKEL (reference sequence). The CDR3 DNA reads as TGTGCCAGCAGCCTCCGACGAAGCGGGAGGGCCAATGAGCAGTTCTTC. Translating gives CASSLRRSGRANEQFF.